The clone carrying this T cell receptor beta chain was recorded once. Its antigen remains unidentified. The CDR3 runs 20 residues. V lost 4 bases, J lost 0 bases, and 25 bases lay in between. This entry comes from a study of cytomegalovirus exposure and HLA in healthy donors. Across the whole study: Samples from HLA-typed donors yielded about 85 million unique TCRs in an early data release. Notes on the study in general: DRB1 showed the most TCR associations and HLA-C the fewest in a later analysis, as rates varied by HLA locus. A later analysis associated some 16,000 TCR beta sequences with HLA alleles at a 0.05 false discovery rate.

Both 60 Vbeta primers and 13 Jbeta primers went into the PCR. The method was immunoSEQ multiplex PCR; TCRdb's version includes in-frame clones alone and lacks a portion of them. The data contain 200,000 to 250,000 clones, 60% to 85% of them singletons. Donors sampled were nominally healthy, though unrecorded immune exposures were likely. This TCR derives from a man between 35 and 55 years old in good health and CMV-seronegative. The chain is built from TRBV23-1 and TRBJ1-3; the D gene is possibly TRBD1 (5 bases). TRBV23-1 is reported as an ORF; its role is uncertain. The sample comprised PBMCs. The CDR3 region is CASSPTQGCREVLSGNTIYF. In nucleotides, the CDR3 is TGCGCCAGCAGTCCCACCCAGGGTTGCAGGGAGGTGCTCTCTGGAAACACCATATATTTT.